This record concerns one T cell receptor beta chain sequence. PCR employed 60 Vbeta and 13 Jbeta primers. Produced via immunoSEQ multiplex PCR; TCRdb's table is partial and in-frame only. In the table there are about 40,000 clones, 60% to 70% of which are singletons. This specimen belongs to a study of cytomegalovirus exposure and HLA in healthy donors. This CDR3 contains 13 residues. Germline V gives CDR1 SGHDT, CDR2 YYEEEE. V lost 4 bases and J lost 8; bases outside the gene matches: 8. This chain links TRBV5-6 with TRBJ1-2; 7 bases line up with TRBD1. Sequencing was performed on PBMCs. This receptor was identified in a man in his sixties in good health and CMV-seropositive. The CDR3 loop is CASSLGQARGYTF. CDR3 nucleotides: TGTGCCAGCAGCCTTGGACAGGCACGGGGCTACACCTTC.